This T cell receptor beta chain was captured by sequencing in a study of a mutant IDH1 vaccine in newly diagnosed glioma. Study-level background: Investigators started vaccination 4-6 weeks after radiotherapy alone, or with temozolomide cycles. The earlier regimen, radiotherapy, temozolomide, or both, was most often both.

Produced via immunoSEQ multiplex PCR; TCRdb's table is partial and in-frame only. The data show approximately 31,000 clones, roughly 80% seen once. The time point was: week 35, safety follow-up. Each dose delivered 300 ug of mutant IDH1 20-mer peptide subcutaneously with imiquimod. Each tumor in the donors was a new WHO grade 3 or 4 astrocytoma, IDH1-mutant and ATRX-lost. This clone was detected only a few times. What it binds is not known. Trimming cost V 5 bases and J 6 bases, with 11 bases left between them. The CDR3 has 12 residues. Germline-derived CDR1 and CDR2 are SQVTM and ANQGSEA. General study results and limits: It was about 92% of patients that developed vaccine-induced immune responses.

The specimen was PBMCs, collected from a glioma patient whose treatment included an IDH1 peptide vaccine. V gene TRBV29-1 combines with J gene TRBJ2-4; possible D gene TRBD2, 5 bases. This TCR was recovered from a woman under 30 with glioma. CDR3: CSVLEDPNIQYF. CDR3 DNA: TGCAGCGTTCTGGAGGACCCAAACATTCAGTACTTC.